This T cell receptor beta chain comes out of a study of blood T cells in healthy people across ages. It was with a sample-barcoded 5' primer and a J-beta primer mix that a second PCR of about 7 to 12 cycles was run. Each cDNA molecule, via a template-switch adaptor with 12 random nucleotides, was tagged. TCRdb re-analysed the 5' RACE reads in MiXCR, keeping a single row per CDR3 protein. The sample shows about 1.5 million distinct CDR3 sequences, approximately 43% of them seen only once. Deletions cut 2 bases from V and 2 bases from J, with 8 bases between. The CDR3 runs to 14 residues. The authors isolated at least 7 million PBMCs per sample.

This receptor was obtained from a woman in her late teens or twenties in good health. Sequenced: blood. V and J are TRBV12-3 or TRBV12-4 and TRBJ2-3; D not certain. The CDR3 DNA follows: TGTGCCAGCAGTTTACTAGATTACACAGATACGCAGTATTTT. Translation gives CASSLLDYTDTQYF.